Listed below are T cell receptor beta chains from one sample, sequenced in a study of cytomegalovirus exposure and HLA in healthy donors. Generated by immunoSEQ multiplex PCR, the TCRdb table keeps only in-frame clones and is missing some. The sample gives 84,000 or so clones, around 77% of which show up once; around 3.4% is in the top ten. The sample taken for sequencing was PBMCs. The receptors here all came from a man in his fifties or sixties in good health and CMV-seronegative. Each CDR3 is given with its conserved first and last residue. A D gene is named only where the DNA matches it firmly. Clone size is given for some rows only: seen once, a few or many times, or a class if the clone is expanded.

v_call	j_call	clone_size	cdr3_length	d_call	cdr3_aa	cdr3_nt
TRBV6-1	TRBJ1-2	.	17	.	CASSESSASVFLYGYTF	TGTGCCAGCAGTGAATCGTCGGCGAGCGTTTTTCTCTATGGCTACACCTTC
TRBV6-7	TRBJ2-1	.	15	.	CASRPCGVTYNEQFF	TGTGCCAGCAGGCCCTGCGGGGTGACCTACAATGAGCAGTTCTTC
TRBV4-1	TRBJ1-4	.	15	.	CASNQINRVGEKLFF	TGCGCCAGCAACCAAATAAACAGGGTGGGCGAAAAACTGTTTTTT
TRBV27	TRBJ1-1	.	15	.	CASSKHDTTSTEAFF	TGTGCCAGCAGTAAACACGACACAACTAGCACTGAAGCTTTCTTT
TRBV14	TRBJ1-6	.	15	TRBD1	CASSRTGQARDPLHF	TGTGCCAGCAGTCGTACGGGACAGGCTAGGGATCCCCTCCACTTT
TRBV4-1	TRBJ1-3	few	19	TRBD1	CASSQGIDRGFRSGNTIYF	TGCGCCAGCAGCCAAGGCATAGACAGGGGATTTAGGTCTGGAAACACCATATATTTT
TRBV6-6	TRBJ1-1	few	12	TRBD1	CASSWDRGEAFF	TGTGCCAGCAGTTGGGACAGGGGAGAAGCTTTCTTT
TRBV5-6	TRBJ2-7	.	12	.	CASSLGEYEQYF	TGTGCCAGCAGCTTGGGAGAATACGAGCAGTACTTC
TRBV30	TRBJ2-7	once	12	.	CAWSPGTYEQYF	TGTGCCTGGAGCCCAGGAACCTACGAGCAGTACTTC
TRBV27	TRBJ2-7	.	14	.	CASRDQGRAYEQYF	TGTGCCAGCAGAGACCAGGGAAGGGCCTACGAGCAGTACTTC
TRBV9	TRBJ2-5	.	14	.	CASSVAGTRETQYF	TGTGCCAGCAGCGTAGCAGGAACTAGAGAGACCCAGTACTTC
TRBV7-9	TRBJ1-2	.	13	TRBD1	CSSSSTGNYGYTF	TGTTCCAGCAGCTCGACAGGGAACTATGGCTACACCTTC
TRBV19	TRBJ2-1	.	15	TRBD1	CASRLLTGTGNEQFF	TGTGCCAGTAGACTCCTAACCGGGACAGGCAATGAGCAGTTCTTC
TRBV7-9	TRBJ2-7	once	14	TRBD1	CSSSLAGGTYEQYF	TGTTCCAGCAGCTTAGCAGGGGGAACCTACGAGCAGTACTTC
TRBV21-1	TRBJ2-7	.	11	.	CASRTEREQYF	TGTGCCAGCCGTACTGAGCGCGAGCAGTACTTC
TRBV7-9	TRBJ1-3	.	13	.	CASSLGADGTIYF	TGTGCCAGCAGCTTAGGGGCTGATGGCACCATATATTTT
TRBV19	TRBJ1-4	.	16	.	CASSIDRGAGNEKLFF	TGTGCCAGTAGTATAGATCGGGGGGCAGGTAATGAAAAACTGTTTTTT